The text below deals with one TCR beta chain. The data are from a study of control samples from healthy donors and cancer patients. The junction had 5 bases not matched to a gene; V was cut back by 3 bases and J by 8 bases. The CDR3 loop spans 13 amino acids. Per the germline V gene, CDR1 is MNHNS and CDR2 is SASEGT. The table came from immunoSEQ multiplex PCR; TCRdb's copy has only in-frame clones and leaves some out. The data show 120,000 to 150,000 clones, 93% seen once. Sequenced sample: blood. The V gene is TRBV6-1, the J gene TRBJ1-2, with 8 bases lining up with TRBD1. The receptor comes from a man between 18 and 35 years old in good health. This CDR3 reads CASSEDRENGYTF. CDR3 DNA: TGTGCCAGCAGTGAGGACAGGGAGAACGGCTACACCTTC.